The rows below give T cell receptor beta chains drawn from one sample of a study of CD8+ T cells in alopecia areata. Sequencing used immunoSEQ multiplex PCR; TCRdb keeps in-frame clones, though not all of them. The table shows 200,000 or so clones, with 58% occurring only once. Sequenced material: CD4+ T cells sorted from blood, taken at week 24, from a patient treated with tofacitinib. The receptors come from a human donor with alopecia areata. Each CDR3 is given with its conserved first and last residue. A D gene is named only where the DNA matches it firmly. Not every row has a clone size; where given, it reads once, few, many or a size class.

.	TRBV30	TRBJ2-3	once	TGTGCCTGGAGTTCTGGGCGGAGCCCTACGGATACGCAGTATTTT	CAWSSGRSPTDTQYF
TRBD1	TRBV29-1	TRBJ2-7	.	TGCAGCGTTATGACAGGGGGTGAGCAGTACTTC	CSVMTGGEQYF
.	TRBV28	TRBJ1-2	.	TGTGCCAGCAGAAACGGACAGAACTATGGCTACACCTTC	CASRNGQNYGYTF
TRBD2	TRBV29-1	TRBJ2-5	once	TGCAGCGCATCGACTAGCGGGAAAGAGACCCAGTACTTC	CSASTSGKETQYF
TRBD1	TRBV6-5	TRBJ2-7	few	TGTGCCAGCAGTTACCGGGACAGCCTTCCGGTGCAGTACTTC	CASSYRDSLPVQYF
TRBD2	TRBV7-3	TRBJ2-5	.	TGTGCCAGCAGCTCACCTCCCCGCGGGAGGAGGGAGACCCAGTACTTC	CASSSPPRGRRETQYF
.	TRBV11-2	TRBJ2-7	.	TGTGCCAGCAGCTTCCTGTCAGTCAGCGAGCAGTACTTC	CASSFLSVSEQYF
TRBD2	TRBV4-1	TRBJ2-7	.	TGCGCCAGCAGCCAAGTGACGGGAGGGGAAGAGCAGTACTTC	CASSQVTGGEEQYF
.	TRBV4-1	TRBJ2-7	.	TGCGCCAGCAGCCAAGCTTGGTCCGAGAGCTCCTACGAGCAGTACTTC	CASSQAWSESSYEQYF
.	TRBV5-1	TRBJ1-2	.	TGCGCCAGCAGGGCTCAGCTCTATGGCTACACCTTC	CASRAQLYGYTF
.	TRBV5-1	TRBJ2-1	few	TGCGCCAGCAGCTTGGGGTTGGCGTACAATGAGCAGTTCTTC	CASSLGLAYNEQFF
.	TRBV29-1	TRBJ2-2	.	TGCAGCGTTGAAATAGGGCTGAACACCGGGGAGCTGTTTTTT	CSVEIGLNTGELFF
TRBD2	TRBV4-2	TRBJ2-2	.	TGTGCCAGCAGCCGAAACCCCTTAGCGGGTCAGGAGGGAGTACGCACCGGGGAGCTGTTTTTT	CASSRNPLAGQEGVRTGELFF
.	TRBV7-2	TRBJ2-5	.	TGTGCCAGCAGCCCCTTGGGCGGAAAAGAGACCCAGTACTTC	CASSPLGGKETQYF
TRBD1	TRBV28	TRBJ2-7	.	TGTGCCAGCAGGAGGGCAGGGGGTATCTACGAGCAGTACTTC	CASRRAGGIYEQYF
.	TRBV28	TRBJ1-1	.	TGTGCCAGCAGTACGCCTCGGAAGGCGGGGAACACTGAAGCTTTCTTT	CASSTPRKAGNTEAFF
.	TRBV4-2	TRBJ1-4	.	TGTGCCAGCAGCCAAGTTCAAGGTCTTGAAAAACTGTTTTTT	CASSQVQGLEKLFF
.	TRBV19	TRBJ1-5	few	TGTGCCAGTAGTAAACAGGGATTAAGAGAGGGATCTAATCAGCCCCAGCATTTT	CASSKQGLREGSNQPQHF
TRBD1	TRBV29-1	TRBJ1-2	few	TGCAGCGTTGCAGGAGACAGGGGTCACGGCTACACCTTC	CSVAGDRGHGYTF
TRBD1	TRBV7-9	TRBJ2-1	once	TGTGCCAGCAGCTTATCGACCTGGACAGGGGGCGATCGAAATGAGCAGTTCTTC	CASSLSTWTGGDRNEQFF
.	TRBV5-6	TRBJ1-2	.	TGTGCCAGCAGCTCGACAGGATTCCCCTATGGCTACACCTTC	CASSSTGFPYGYTF
TRBD1	TRBV29-1	TRBJ2-1	.	TGCAGCGTCCGAGACAGGGATAATGGCAATGAGCAGTTCTTC	CSVRDRDNGNEQFF
.	TRBV19	TRBJ2-2	.	TGTGCCAGTAGAAGATACACCGGGGAGCTGTTTTTT	CASRRYTGELFF
TRBD2	TRBV7-9	TRBJ2-7	.	TGTGCCAGCAGCTTAGCGGCGGGGGATTACGAGCAGTACTTC	CASSLAAGDYEQYF
.	TRBV27	TRBJ2-5	.	TGTGCCAGCAGTTCACAAGAGACCCAGTACTTC	CASSSQETQYF
.	TRBV6-5	TRBJ1-2	few	TGTGCCAGCAGTCCCGACGGTTTCTATGGCTACACCTTC	CASSPDGFYGYTF
TRBD1	TRBV7-2	TRBJ2-5	few	TGTGCCAGCAGTTTTGACAGGGGGCCAGAGACCCAGTACTTC	CASSFDRGPETQYF